This TCR beta chain was sequenced in a study of beta chain features in type 1 diabetes. Expressed TCRB transcripts got sequenced, as all isolated RNA was reverse transcribed. For naive, central memory and regulatory T cell samples, reads averaged roughly 3.7 million. Sequenced by immunoSEQ multiplex PCR; TCRdb stores in-frame clones only, minus some. This sample has 140,000 or so clones; around 8.7% occur once, and the top ten carry roughly 0.74%. This CDR3 region has 14 residues. In germline, CDR1 is KGHSH, CDR2 LQKENI. The V end lost 3 bases, the J end lost 2 bases, and 11 bases lay between the germline ends.

The clonotype originates from a man between 18 and 35 years old in good health. V is TRBV18 and J is TRBJ2-7; D possibly corresponds to TRBD1 (6 bases). Sequenced input: central memory CD4+ T cells from blood. In DNA form, the CDR3 reads TGTGCCAGCTCACCTGGGACACGCACCTACGAGCAGTACTTC. Residues: CASSPGTRTYEQYF.